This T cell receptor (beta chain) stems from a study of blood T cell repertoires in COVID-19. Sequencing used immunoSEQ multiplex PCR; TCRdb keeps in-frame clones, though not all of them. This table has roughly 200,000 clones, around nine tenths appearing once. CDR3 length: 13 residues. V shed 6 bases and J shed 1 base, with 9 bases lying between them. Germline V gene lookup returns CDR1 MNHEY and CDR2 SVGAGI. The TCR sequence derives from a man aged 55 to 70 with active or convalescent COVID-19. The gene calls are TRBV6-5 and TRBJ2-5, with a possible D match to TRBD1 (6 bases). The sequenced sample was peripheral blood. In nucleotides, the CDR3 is TGTGCCAGCAGAAGGACAGCCCAAGAGACCCAGTACTTC. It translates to CASRRTAQETQYF.